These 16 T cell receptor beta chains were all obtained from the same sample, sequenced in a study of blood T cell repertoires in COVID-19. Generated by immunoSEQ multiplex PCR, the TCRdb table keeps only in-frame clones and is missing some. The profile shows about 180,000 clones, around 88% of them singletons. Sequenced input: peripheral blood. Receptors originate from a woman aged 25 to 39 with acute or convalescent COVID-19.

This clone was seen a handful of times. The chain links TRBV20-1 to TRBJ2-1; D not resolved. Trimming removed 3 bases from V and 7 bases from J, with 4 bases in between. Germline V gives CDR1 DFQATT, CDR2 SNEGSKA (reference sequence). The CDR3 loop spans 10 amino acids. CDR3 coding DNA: TGCAGTGCTAGCCCTAATGAGCAGTTCTTC. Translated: CSASPNEQFF.

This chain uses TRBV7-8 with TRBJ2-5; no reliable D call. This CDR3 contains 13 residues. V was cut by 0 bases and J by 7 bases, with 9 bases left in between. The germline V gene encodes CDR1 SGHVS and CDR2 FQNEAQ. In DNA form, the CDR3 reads TGTGCCAGCAGCTTAGCCGCTCTAGGGACCCAGTACTTC. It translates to CASSLAALGTQYF.

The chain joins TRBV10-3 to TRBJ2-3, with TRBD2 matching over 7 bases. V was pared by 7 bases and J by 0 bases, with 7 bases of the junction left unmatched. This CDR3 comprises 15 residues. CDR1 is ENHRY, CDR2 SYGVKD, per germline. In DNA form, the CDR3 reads TGTGCCATCATGGACTCTAGCGGTAGCACAGATACGCAGTATTTT. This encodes CAIMDSSGSTDTQYF.

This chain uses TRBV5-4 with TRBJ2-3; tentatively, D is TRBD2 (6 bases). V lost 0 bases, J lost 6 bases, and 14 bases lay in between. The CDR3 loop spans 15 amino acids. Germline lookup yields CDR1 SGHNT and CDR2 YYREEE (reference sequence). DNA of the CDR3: TGTGCCAGCAGCTTGGCTAGTCCGGGGGTCGATACGCAGTATTTT. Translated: CASSLASPGVDTQYF.

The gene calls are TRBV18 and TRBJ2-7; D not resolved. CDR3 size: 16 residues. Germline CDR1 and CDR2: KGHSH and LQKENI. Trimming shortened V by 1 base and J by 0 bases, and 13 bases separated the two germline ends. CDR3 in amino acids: CASSPRITESSYEQYF. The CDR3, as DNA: TGTGCCAGCTCACCACGTATAACGGAGAGCTCCTACGAGCAGTACTTC.

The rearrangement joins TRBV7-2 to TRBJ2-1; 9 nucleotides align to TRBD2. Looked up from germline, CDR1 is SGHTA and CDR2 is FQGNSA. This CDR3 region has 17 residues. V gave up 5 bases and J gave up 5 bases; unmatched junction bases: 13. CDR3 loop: CASSPRVPGGGDNEQFF. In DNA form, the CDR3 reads TGTGCCAGCAGCCCTAGGGTCCCCGGCGGGGGGGACAATGAGCAGTTCTTC.

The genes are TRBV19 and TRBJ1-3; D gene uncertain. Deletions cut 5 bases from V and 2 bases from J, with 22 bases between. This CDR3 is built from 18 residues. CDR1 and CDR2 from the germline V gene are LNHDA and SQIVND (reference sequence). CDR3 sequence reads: CASSRRLRGGAAGNTIYF. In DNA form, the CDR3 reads TGTGCCAGTAGTCGCCGGCTTCGTGGTGGAGCGGCTGGAAACACCATATATTTT.

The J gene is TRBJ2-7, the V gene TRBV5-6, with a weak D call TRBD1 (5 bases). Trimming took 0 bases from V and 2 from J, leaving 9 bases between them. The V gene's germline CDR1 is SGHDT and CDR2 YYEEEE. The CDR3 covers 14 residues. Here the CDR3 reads CASSLGQLAYEQYF. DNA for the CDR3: TGTGCCAGCAGCTTGGGACAGTTAGCCTACGAGCAGTACTTC.

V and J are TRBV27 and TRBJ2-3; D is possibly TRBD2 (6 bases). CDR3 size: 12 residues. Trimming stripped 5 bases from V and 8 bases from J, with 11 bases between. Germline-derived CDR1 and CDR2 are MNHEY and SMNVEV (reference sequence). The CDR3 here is CASSLRRGTQYF. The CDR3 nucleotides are TGTGCCAGCAGTCTTCGGCGGGGTACGCAGTATTTT.

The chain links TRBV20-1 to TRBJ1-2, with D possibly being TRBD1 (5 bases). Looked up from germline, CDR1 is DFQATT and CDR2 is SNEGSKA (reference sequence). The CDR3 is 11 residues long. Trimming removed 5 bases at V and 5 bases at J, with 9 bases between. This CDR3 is CSAQQGYGYTF. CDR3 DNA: TGCAGTGCTCAGCAGGGATATGGCTACACCTTC.

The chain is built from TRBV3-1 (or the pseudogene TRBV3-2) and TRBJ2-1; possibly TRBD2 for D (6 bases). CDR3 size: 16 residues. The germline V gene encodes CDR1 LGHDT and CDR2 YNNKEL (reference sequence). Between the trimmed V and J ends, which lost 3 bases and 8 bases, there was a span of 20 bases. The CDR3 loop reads CASSQESGGPLHEQFF. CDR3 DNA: TGTGCCAGCAGCCAGGAGAGCGGAGGGCCCCTCCATGAGCAGTTCTTC.

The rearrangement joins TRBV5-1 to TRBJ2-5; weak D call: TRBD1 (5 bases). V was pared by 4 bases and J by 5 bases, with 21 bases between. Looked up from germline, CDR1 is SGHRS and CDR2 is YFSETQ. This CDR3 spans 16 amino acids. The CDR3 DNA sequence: TGCGCCAGCAGCCCCTTTAGACTCGGAGCAGGGGAGACCCAGTACTTC. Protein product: CASSPFRLGAGETQYF.

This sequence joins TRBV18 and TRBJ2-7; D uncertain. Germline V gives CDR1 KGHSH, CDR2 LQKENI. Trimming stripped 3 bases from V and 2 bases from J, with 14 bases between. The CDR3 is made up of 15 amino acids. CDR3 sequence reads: CASSPRRDFTYEQYF. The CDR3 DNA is TGTGCCAGCTCACCTAGGCGCGACTTCACCTACGAGCAGTACTTC.

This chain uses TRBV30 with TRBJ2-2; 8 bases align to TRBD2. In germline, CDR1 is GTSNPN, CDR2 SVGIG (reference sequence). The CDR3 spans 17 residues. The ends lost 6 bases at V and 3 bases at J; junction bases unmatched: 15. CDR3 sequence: CACTPFRGGSDTGELFF. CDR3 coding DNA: TGTGCCTGCACTCCATTCCGGGGGGGTAGCGACACCGGGGAGCTGTTTTTT.

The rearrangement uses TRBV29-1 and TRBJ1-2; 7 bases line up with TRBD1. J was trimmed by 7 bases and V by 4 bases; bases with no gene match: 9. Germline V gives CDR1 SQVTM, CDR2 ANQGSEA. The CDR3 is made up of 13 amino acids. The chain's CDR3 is CSVVGQIPFGYTF. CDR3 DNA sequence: TGCAGCGTTGTGGGACAGATTCCTTTTGGCTACACCTTC.

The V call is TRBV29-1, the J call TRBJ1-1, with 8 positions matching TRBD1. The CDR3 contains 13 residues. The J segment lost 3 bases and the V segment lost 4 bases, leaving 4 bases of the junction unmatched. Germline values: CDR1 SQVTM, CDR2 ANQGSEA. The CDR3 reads CSVVYRGDTEAFF. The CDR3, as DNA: TGCAGCGTTGTGTACAGGGGGGACACTGAAGCTTTCTTT. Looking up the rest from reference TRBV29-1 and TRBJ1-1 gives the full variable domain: SAVISQKPSRDICQRGTSLTIQCQVDSQVTMMFWYRQQPGQSLTLIATANQGSEATYESGFVIDKFPISRPNLTFSTLTVSNMSPEDSSIYLCSVVYRGDTEAFFGQGTRLTVV.